These 13 T cell receptor beta chains were all obtained from the same sample, sequenced in a study of blood T cell repertoires in COVID-19. The protocol was immunoSEQ multiplex PCR, while the TCRdb copy is restricted to in-frame clones and leaves out a portion. This sample has about 330,000 clones, with 80% to 90% found just once. Material: PBMCs or T cells enriched from blood (not recorded which). These receptors were collected from a man aged 30 to 45 who had recovered from COVID-19.

The rearrangement links TRBV3-1 (or the pseudogene TRBV3-2) to TRBJ1-1; TRBD1 matches 7 bases. The CDR3 totals 12 residues. V dropped 6 bases and J dropped 6; count of bases not matched to a gene: 4. The germline gives CDR1 LGHDT, CDR2 YNNKEL (reference sequence). The CDR3 reads CASSRQGAEAFF. CDR3 nucleotides: TGTGCCAGCAGTCGACAGGGAGCTGAAGCTTTCTTT.

This clone was picked up a small number of times. V gene TRBV5-6 combines with J gene TRBJ2-3, with 11 nucleotides matching TRBD2. The germline CDR1 and CDR2 sequences are SGHDT and YYEEEE. The length of the CDR3 is 16 residues. V was pared by 0 bases and J by 0 bases, with 0 bases of the junction left unmatched. The chain's CDR3 is CASSLGLAGSTDTQYF. The CDR3 region has the DNA TGTGCCAGCAGCTTGGGACTAGCGGGGAGCACAGATACGCAGTATTTT.

The gene calls are TRBV7-3 and TRBJ1-3; D is perhaps TRBD1 (6 bases). V gave up 1 base and J gave up 0 bases, with 13 bases separating them. Germline V gene sequence: CDR1 SGHTA, CDR2 FQGTGA. CDR3 length: 17 residues. The CDR3 bases are TGTGCCAGCAGCTTAAATTCGGGGGGCCTCTCTGGAAACACCATATATTTT. Encoded protein: CASSLNSGGLSGNTIYF.

The chain couples TRBV5-1 to TRBJ1-2; 8 bases match TRBD1. This CDR3 region has 17 residues. CDR1 is SGHRS, CDR2 YFSETQ, per germline. The trim removed 0 bases at V and 6 bases at J, leaving 13 bases unmatched. CDR3 loop: CASSLAKGPGGAHGYTF. DNA for the CDR3: TGCGCCAGCAGCTTGGCCAAAGGGCCAGGGGGCGCCCATGGCTACACCTTC.

This clone appeared a few times. The chain carries TRBV5-1 and TRBJ1-2, with D tentatively TRBD1 (5 bases). This CDR3 comprises 16 residues. CDR1 SGHRS and CDR2 YFSETQ come from the germline V gene. V lost 4 bases and J lost 3, with 19 bases in between. The CDR3 reads CASSALGAGPYYGYTF. CDR3 sequence (DNA): TGCGCCAGCAGCGCGTTAGGGGCAGGGCCTTACTATGGCTACACCTTC.

The rearrangement joins TRBV28 to TRBJ1-1; 8 nucleotides agree with TRBD1. The CDR3 length is 14 residues. CDR1 and CDR2 from the germline V gene are MDHEN and SYDVKM. V lost 4 bases to trimming and J lost 2 bases; unmatched junction nucleotides: 3. In nucleotides, the CDR3 is TGTGCCAGCAGTTCCAGGGGGCTTAACACTGAAGCTTTCTTT. This encodes CASSSRGLNTEAFF.

The J gene is TRBJ1-1, the V gene TRBV11-2; 12 bases map to TRBD1. With V trimmed by 6 bases and J by 9 bases, 17 bases remained unmatched. The germline gives CDR1 SGHAT, CDR2 FQNNGV. This CDR3 has 17 amino acids. CDR3 protein: CASSRLGPGTGGLKAFF. The CDR3 DNA reads TGTGCCAGCAGTCGTCTCGGCCCCGGGACAGGGGGCTTGAAAGCTTTCTTT.

The gene calls are TRBV3-1 (or the pseudogene TRBV3-2) and TRBJ1-2; D is uncertain. The CDR3 runs to 13 residues. Trimming removed 4 bases from V and 7 bases from J, with 13 bases in between. Per germline, CDR1 LGHDT and CDR2 YNNKEL (reference sequence). The CDR3 region is CASSLRRGSGYTF. The CDR3, as DNA: TGTGCCAGCAGCCTTAGACGAGGGTCTGGCTACACCTTC.

The chain is built from TRBV6-5 and TRBJ1-2; no firm D call. CDR3 length: 13 residues. V was trimmed by 7 bases and J by 1 base, leaving 10 bases between them. In germline, CDR1 is MNHEY, CDR2 SVGAGI. DNA for the CDR3: TGTGCCAGCACGGTCACCGTTAACTATGGCTACACCTTC. Protein sequence: CASTVTVNYGYTF.

This chain joins TRBV2 and TRBJ2-7; possible D gene TRBD1, 5 bases. CDR1 is SNHLY and CDR2 is FYNNEI in the germline V gene. The CDR3 has 15 amino acids. Trimming left V 3 bases short and J 3 bases short, with 15 bases between. CDR3 sequence: CASSEFWGKIYEQYF. Written as DNA, the CDR3 is TGTGCCAGCAGTGAGTTTTGGGGCAAGATCTACGAGCAGTACTTC.

This chain uses TRBV11-2 with TRBJ1-2, with no clear D. V lost 4 bases and J 8 bases, leaving 14 bases between the germline ends. Germline V lookup: CDR1 SGHAT, CDR2 FQNNGV. The CDR3 runs to 13 residues. The CDR3, as DNA: TGTGCCAGCAGCTCACTTCGCCGCGGGGGCTACACCTTC. Protein product: CASSSLRRGGYTF. The full variable domain, its missing parts supplied by reference TRBV11-2 and TRBJ1-2, is EAGVAQSPRYKIIEKRQSVAFWCNPISGHATLYWYQQILGQGPKLLIQFQNNGVVDDSQLPKDRFSAERLKGVDSTLKIQPAKLEDSAVYLCASSSLRRGGYTFGSGTRLTVV.

V gene TRBV7-9 combines with J gene TRBJ2-1; D not certain. The CDR3 is made up of 13 amino acids. Germline CDR1 SEHNR, CDR2 FQNEAQ (reference sequence). Between the trimmed V and J ends, which lost 4 bases and 9 bases, there was a span of 13 bases. CDR3 amino acids: CASSSTQSGEQFF. The CDR3 bases are TGTGCCAGCAGCTCCACCCAGTCGGGTGAGCAGTTCTTC.

This chain uses TRBV19 with TRBJ2-7; weak D call: TRBD2 (5 bases). V lost 9 bases, J lost 7 bases, and 16 bases lay in between. Germline-derived CDR1 and CDR2 are LNHDA and SQIVND (reference sequence). CDR3 length: 12 residues. The CDR3 DNA sequence: TGTGCCAGCGCCCCGGCCCCGGGAGAGCAGTACTTC. It is translated as CASAPAPGEQYF.